These T cell receptor beta chains were read from a single sample in a study of patients and donors after allogeneic stem cell transplantation. TCRdb independently ran MiXCR on the RT-PCR reads; one entry per CDR3 protein. The profile shows about 230,000 distinct CDR3 sequences, less than 15% of them singletons. Sequencing input: blood, either unsorted or a sorted T cell fraction (not recorded which). The receptors derive from a human donor who was either an allogeneic HSCT recipient or a stem cell or donor lymphocyte infusion donor (not recorded which). It is not recorded whose cells these are; they may come from a transplant donor. The CDR3 runs from the conserved cysteine through the conserved F or W. The order of the fields is clone size, D gene, V gene, J gene, CDR3 DNA, CDR3 protein. The D gene is left open where the match is weak. The listing skips clone size in some rows; elsewhere it reads once, few, many or a size class.

few	-	TRBV20-1	TRBJ2-3	TGCAGTGCGACTAAGGGGGGGGTAGCGGTCACAGATACGCAGTATTTT	CSATKGGVAVTDTQYF
-	-	TRBV25-1	TRBJ2-5	TGTGCCAGCAGTGATGGGCGCAGGACACCGAGGTACCAAGAGACCCAGTACTTC	CASSDGRRTPRYQETQYF
once	-	TRBV2	TRBJ1-2	TGTGCCAGCCTTTTTTCAGGAGGACGCACGACCGGGGGCTACACCTTC	CASLFSGGRTTGGYTF
-	-	TRBV3-1	TRBJ2-2	TGTGCCAGCAGCCCGGATCCCGGTCACACCGGGGAGCTGTTTTTT	CASSPDPGHTGELFF
-	-	TRBV7-2	TRBJ1-2	TGTGCCAGCACCACGCGCCATGCGGGCTACACCTTC	CASTTRHAGYTF
-	TRBD2	TRBV12-3/TRBV12-4	TRBJ2-1	TGTGCCAGCAGTTTTCGGGGGGGCCTAAATGAGCAGTTCTTC	CASSFRGGLNEQFF
few	TRBD1	TRBV7-2	TRBJ1-5	TGTGCCAGCAGCTTAGACCCGACAGGGATTTATCAGCCCCAGCATTTT	CASSLDPTGIYQPQHF
-	-	TRBV7-9	TRBJ1-1	TGTGCCAGCACCCTCGGTAACAGTGAGAACACTGAAGCTTTCTTT	CASTLGNSENTEAFF
many	TRBD1	TRBV20-1	TRBJ2-7	TGCAGTGCACCGACAGGGTCAAAAAAGCAGTACTTC	CSAPTGSKKQYF
many	-	TRBV7-2	TRBJ1-2	TGTGCCAGCAGCGATCGAGGGATCTATGGCTACACCTTC	CASSDRGIYGYTF
few	TRBD2	TRBV7-9	TRBJ2-1	TGTGCCAGCAGCAGGGGACTAGCGGGGGGTGAGCAGTTCTTC	CASSRGLAGGEQFF
many	-	TRBV20-1	TRBJ2-7	TGCAGTGCTAGTGGGGGGAGCTCCTACGAGCAGTACTTC	CSASGGSSYEQYF
-	TRBD1	TRBV29-1	TRBJ2-5	TGCAGCGTTGAAGATCCGGGACAGGCTTTTGAGACCCAGTACTTC	CSVEDPGQAFETQYF
few	-	TRBV3-1	TRBJ1-3	TGTGCCAGCAGCCAACAGGGATCAAACACCATATATTTT	CASSQQGSNTIYF
many	TRBD1	TRBV12-3/TRBV12-4	TRBJ1-6	TGTGCCAGCAGTTTAGAGGGCAGGGGGCGATCGTCACCCCTCCACTTT	CASSLEGRGRSSPLHF
many	TRBD1	TRBV4-2	TRBJ2-7	TGTGCCAGCAGCCAAGATCGGACAGGGAGGTACGAGCAGTACTTC	CASSQDRTGRYEQYF
-	-	TRBV12-3/TRBV12-4	TRBJ2-1	TGTGCCAGCAGTTTAGTGTCGGCCAAGAGCTCCTACAATGAGCAGTTCTTC	CASSLVSAKSSYNEQFF
-	TRBD2	TRBV5-1	TRBJ2-1	TGCGCCAGCAGCCCGGAAATTCTAGCGGGAGGGGGCAATGAGCAGTTCTTC	CASSPEILAGGGNEQFF
-	TRBD1	TRBV29-1	TRBJ1-4	TGCAGCGTTAGGGGGGACAGACCATCGCGAACTAATGAAAAACTGTTTTTT	CSVRGDRPSRTNEKLFF
-	-	TRBV3-1	TRBJ1-3	TGTGCCAGCAGCGCCGACGGTTCTGGAAACACCATATATTTT	CASSADGSGNTIYF
few	-	TRBV12-3/TRBV12-4	TRBJ2-4	TGTGCCAGCACCTTAGATGCCAAAAACATTCAGTACTTC	CASTLDAKNIQYF
-	-	TRBV24-1	TRBJ1-1	TGTGCCACCAGTGATAACATGAACACTGAAGCTTTCTTT	CATSDNMNTEAFF
many	TRBD2	TRBV3-1	TRBJ2-2	TGTGCCAGCAGCCCGGGACTAGCGGCCGGGGAGCTGTTTTTT	CASSPGLAAGELFF
many	TRBD1	TRBV7-8	TRBJ1-2	TGTGCCAGCAGCTTACGACGGGGCGCAGGGGGTAAAAGCTATGGCTACACCTTC	CASSLRRGAGGKSYGYTF
-	-	TRBV18	TRBJ1-3	TGTGCCAGCTCACCCTCCCGGACAGCCTCTGGAAACACCATATATTTT	CASSPSRTASGNTIYF
-	-	TRBV7-2	TRBJ2-7	TGTGCCAGCAGCCCCTCCCTCGGGGGCGAGCAGTACTTC	CASSPSLGGEQYF
-	-	TRBV29-1	TRBJ2-2	TGCAGCGGGAGGTGGGGGGCCGGGGAGCTGTTTTTT	CSGRWGAGELFF